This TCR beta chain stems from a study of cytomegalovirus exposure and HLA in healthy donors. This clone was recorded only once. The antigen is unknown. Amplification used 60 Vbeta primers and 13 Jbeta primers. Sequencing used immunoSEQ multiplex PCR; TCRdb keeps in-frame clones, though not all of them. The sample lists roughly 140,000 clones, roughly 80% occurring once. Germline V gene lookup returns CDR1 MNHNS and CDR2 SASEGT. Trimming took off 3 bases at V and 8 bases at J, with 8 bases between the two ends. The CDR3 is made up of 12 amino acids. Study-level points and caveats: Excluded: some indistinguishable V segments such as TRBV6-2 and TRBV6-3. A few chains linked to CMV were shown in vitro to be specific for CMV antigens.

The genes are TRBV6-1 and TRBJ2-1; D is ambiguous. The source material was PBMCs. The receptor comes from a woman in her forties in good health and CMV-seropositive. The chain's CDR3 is CASSDSVHEQFF. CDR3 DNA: TGTGCCAGCAGTGATTCCGTCCATGAGCAGTTCTTC.